A selection of T cell receptor beta chains follows, all from one sample in a study of graft-versus-host responses after intestinal transplantation. What these receptors recognize is not known. Sequenced by immunoSEQ multiplex PCR; TCRdb stores in-frame clones only, minus some. In the table there are just over 95,000 clones, around 90% of which are singletons. The input for sequencing was unstimulated CD4+ T cells sorted from spleen or lymph node cells, taken before intestinal transplant. These receptors were obtained from a human donor who received an intestinal transplant. Each CDR3 is given without its conserved first and last residue. The order of the fields is V gene, clone size, J gene, CDR3 protein. Only some rows state a clone size, as once, few, many or a class for expanded clones.

>TRBV11-3|-|TRBJ1-4
ASSFSFGTNEKLF
>TRBV28|-|TRBJ1-5
ASSFRDRAYYSNQPQH
>TRBV5-1|few|TRBJ2-3
ASSTSGVSTDTQY
>TRBV5-4|-|TRBJ1-2
ASSQDRNYGYT
>TRBV30|-|TRBJ2-4
ACTGTGKNIQY
>TRBV19|once|TRBJ2-2
ASSALGGLGTGELF
>TRBV6-1|-|TRBJ1-2
ASSEDQGYGYT
>TRBV6-4|-|TRBJ2-1
ASSSVAGSYNEQF
>TRBV5-6|-|TRBJ2-1
ASSYLLEAGENNEQF
>TRBV7-9|-|TRBJ1-1
ASSLLGTGLAF
>TRBV9|-|TRBJ1-2
ASSVEGGAPHYGYT
>TRBV9|-|TRBJ1-2
ASLDDNYGYT
>TRBV5-1|-|TRBJ2-3
ASSPGTGWSDTQY
>TRBV27|-|TRBJ1-6
ASSLSEGVRNSPLH
>TRBV29-1|-|TRBJ2-2
SGGSGTGPFANTGELF
>TRBV28|-|TRBJ2-6
ASSWMLAGEAGANVLT
>TRBV5-1|-|TRBJ1-2
ASGGRESYGYT
>TRBV5-1|-|TRBJ2-5
ASGGAGADAQETQY
>TRBV6-5|-|TRBJ1-3
ASSYVTGGTIY
>TRBV10-2|-|TRBJ2-7
ASSETSGYYEQY
>TRBV28|-|TRBJ1-6
ASRSDRGLNSPLH
>TRBV30|-|TRBJ1-4
AWREATGVAAEVF
>TRBV5-4|-|TRBJ1-4
ASSLGGGRNEKLF
>TRBV2|-|TRBJ2-7
ASSEVRKSTYEQY
>TRBV4-2|-|TRBJ2-3
ASSLGLAGRRDTQY
>TRBV10-3|-|TRBJ2-5
AISGLGSQETQY
>TRBV11-2|-|TRBJ2-5
ASSPARRSGLGETQY
>TRBV10-1|once|TRBJ2-5
ASSSSSAGGPETQY
>TRBV15|-|TRBJ2-1
ATSRTTGVYTYNEQF
>TRBV7-2|few|TRBJ1-2
ASSFGQGGYT
>TRBV29-1|-|TRBJ1-1
SVEGQTNTEAF
>TRBV5-1|-|TRBJ2-5
ASSPGTSGQETQY
>TRBV6-6|-|TRBJ2-5
ASSYRGTAQETQY
>TRBV7-7|-|TRBJ2-5
ASSLDRQTETQY
>TRBV5-1|-|TRBJ2-1
ASSSSAGGSNEQF
>TRBV6-5|-|TRBJ1-6
ASSYMGASNSPLH
>TRBV6-5|few|TRBJ1-2
ASSYRGYGYT
>TRBV5-1|few|TRBJ1-1
ASSLGDRAEAF
>TRBV7-2|-|TRBJ2-7
ASSSTEGTGQY
>TRBV28|once|TRBJ2-7
ASNAGVIEQY
>TRBV4-3|-|TRBJ2-2
ASSQMAGGVTGELF
>TRBV27|-|TRBJ2-3
ASSSLGTGTDTQY
>TRBV2|few|TRBJ1-1
ASRRRGSPAEAF
>TRBV19|once|TRBJ2-7
ASTGGSHEQY
>TRBV29-1|-|TRBJ2-5
SVEDTSGGTQY
>TRBV2|-|TRBJ2-7
ASSEGGRYEQY